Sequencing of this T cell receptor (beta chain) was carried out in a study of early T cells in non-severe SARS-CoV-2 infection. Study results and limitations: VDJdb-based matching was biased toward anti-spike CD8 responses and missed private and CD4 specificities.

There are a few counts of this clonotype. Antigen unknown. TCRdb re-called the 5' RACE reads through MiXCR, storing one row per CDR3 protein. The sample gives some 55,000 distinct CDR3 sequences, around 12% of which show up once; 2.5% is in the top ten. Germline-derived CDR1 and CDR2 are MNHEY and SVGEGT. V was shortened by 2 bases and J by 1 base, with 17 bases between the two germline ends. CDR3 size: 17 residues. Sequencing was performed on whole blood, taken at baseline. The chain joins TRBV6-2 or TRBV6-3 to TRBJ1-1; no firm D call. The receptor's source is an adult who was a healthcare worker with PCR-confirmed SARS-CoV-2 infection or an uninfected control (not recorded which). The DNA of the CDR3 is TGTGCCAGCAGTTACATTCTTGTGGGGAGGAAGAACACTGAAGCTTTCTTT. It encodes CASSYILVGRKNTEAFF.